Below are 3 T cell receptor beta chains sequenced from a single sample in a study of blood T cell repertoires in COVID-19. Sequencing used immunoSEQ multiplex PCR; TCRdb keeps in-frame clones, though not all of them. This table holds 230,000 or so clones, 80% to 90% found once. Sample: peripheral blood. Every receptor here comes from a woman in her forties who had recovered from COVID-19.

The chain links TRBV6-1 to TRBJ2-7, with D maybe TRBD2 (5 bases). The germline V gene encodes CDR1 MNHNS and CDR2 SASEGT. The ends were cut back, 3 bases at V and 2 bases at J, with 11 bases in the middle. The CDR3 consists of 14 residues. The CDR3 reads CASSERAGTYEQYF. The CDR3 nucleotides read TGTGCCAGCAGTGAGAGGGCAGGAACCTACGAGCAGTACTTC.

The rearrangement uses TRBV11-2 and TRBJ1-1; D is possibly TRBD1 (6 bases). The CDR3 contains 18 residues. Germline CDR1 reads SGHAT; CDR2 reads FQNNGV. The germline V and J ends were trimmed by 6 bases and 0 bases, with 23 bases remaining between them. In DNA, the CDR3 is TGTGCCAGCAGATCCCACCAGGGCGGGGGCCTCGTGAACACTGAAGCTTTCTTT. It encodes CASRSHQGGGLVNTEAFF.

The chain uses TRBV9 and TRBJ1-1; 8 positions match TRBD1. Germline V gene data show CDR1 as SGDLS and CDR2 as YYNGEE. This CDR3 has 14 amino acids. With V trimmed by 3 bases and J by 7 bases, 8 bases remained unmatched. The CDR3 reads CASSEGTGGDEAFF. For the CDR3, the DNA is TGTGCCAGCAGCGAGGGGACAGGTGGGGATGAAGCTTTCTTT.